Below are 10 T cell receptor beta chains sequenced from a single sample in a study of T cells in localized non-small cell lung cancer (dated by TCRdb to about 2020). Library preparation used the immunoSEQ multiplex PCR assay. In TCRdb, the immuneACCESS table is reduced to in-frame sequences with V and J assigned. These tables do not hold every clone; where another copy was compared, an unresolved V gene accounts for under half, and the others remain unexplained. In all, the sample holds about 19,000 clones, and approximately 90% of those were seen once. The ten top clones hold 4% to 5% of the sample. Here the sequenced sample was peripheral blood, taken before any cancer treatment. The receptors come from a male donor older than 55 with stage I squamous cell lung carcinoma.

The V and J genes are TRBV5-1 and TRBJ1-1; 7 bases align to TRBD1. This CDR3 has 15 residues. Trimming cost V 2 bases and J 3 bases; bases outside gene matches: 7. Per the germline V gene, CDR1 is SGHRS and CDR2 is YFSETQ. The CDR3 sequence is CASSLEGAVYTEAFF. CDR3 DNA: TGCGCCAGCAGCTTAGAGGGGGCGGTATACACTGAAGCTTTCTTT.

The V gene is TRBV19, the J gene TRBJ1-2; D not resolved. The CDR3 spans 11 residues. Trimming removed 4 bases at V and 3 bases at J, with 3 bases between. CDR1 and CDR2 from the germline V gene are LNHDA and SQIVND (reference sequence). CDR3 sequence (DNA): TGTGCCAGTAGTACTCACTATGGCTACACCTTC. Amino acids: CASSTHYGYTF.

The V gene is TRBV6-5, the J gene TRBJ2-7; D possibly matches TRBD1 or TRBD2 (5 bases each). From germline, CDR1 is MNHEY and CDR2 SVGAGI. CDR3 length equals 13 residues. The ends were cut back, 0 bases at V and 7 bases at J, with 10 bases in the middle. The CDR3 sequence: CASSYSGWGEQYF. The DNA of the CDR3 is TGTGCCAGCAGTTACTCAGGGTGGGGGGAGCAGTACTTC.

The chain couples TRBV7-6 to TRBJ2-2; maybe TRBD1 (6 bases). The germline gives CDR1 SGHVS, CDR2 FNYEAQ. The CDR3 sequence is 16 residues long. Trimming stripped 0 bases from V and 2 bases from J, with 10 bases between. The CDR3 spells CASSLAQGSNTGELFF. The CDR3 nucleotides are TGTGCCAGCAGCTTAGCCCAGGGGTCTAACACCGGGGAGCTGTTTTTT.

CDR3 DNA sequence: TGTGCCAGCTCACCACTCCTCGGACAGGGGGTAGACAATGAGCAGTTCTTC. Translated: CASSPLLGQGVDNEQFF. The rearrangement uses TRBV18 and TRBJ2-1; 10 nucleotides match TRBD1. CDR1 and CDR2 from the germline V gene are KGHSH and LQKENI. V lost 1 base to trimming and J lost 5 bases; unmatched junction nucleotides: 8. CDR3 size: 17 residues.

The chain is built from TRBV28 and TRBJ1-4; D call uncertain. Deletions cut 5 bases from V and 5 bases from J, with 18 bases between. Germline V gene lookup returns CDR1 MDHEN and CDR2 SYDVKM. The CDR3 is made up of 16 amino acids. This CDR3 is CASSPLTVPGNEKLFF. The CDR3 nucleotides read TGTGCCAGCAGTCCACTGACCGTCCCTGGGAATGAAAAACTGTTTTTT.

This chain connects TRBV28 to TRBJ2-2; no reliable D call. The V and J ends lost 6 bases and 6 bases respectively, with 8 bases between them. The CDR3 consists of 12 residues. Germline CDR1 and CDR2: MDHEN and SYDVKM. CDR3 sequence (DNA): TGTGCCAGCAGCTTGAGATCCGGGGAGCTGTTTTTT. It specifies CASSLRSGELFF. Complete variable domain (other parts from reference TRBV28 and TRBJ2-2): DVKVTQSSRYLVKRTGEKVFLECVQDMDHENMFWYRQDPGLGLRLIYFSYDVKMKEKGDIPEGYSVSREKKERFSLILESASTNQTSMYLCASSLRSGELFFGEGSRLTVL.

The rearrangement uses TRBV9 and TRBJ2-7, with 8 bases lining up with TRBD2. This CDR3 is built from 14 residues. Per the germline V gene, CDR1 is SGDLS and CDR2 is YYNGEE. The junction had 4 bases not matched to a gene; V was cut back by 3 bases and J by 2 bases. The CDR3 nucleotides are TGTGCCAGCAGCGCCACTAGCGGCCCCTACGAGCAGTACTTC. Its protein is CASSATSGPYEQYF.

This rearrangement joins TRBV11-3 to TRBJ2-2, with D unclear. The CDR3 spans 13 residues. Trimming left V 2 bases short and J 6 bases short, with 7 bases between. Germline assignment: CDR1 SGHNT and CDR2 YENEEA. DNA for the CDR3: TGTGCCAGCAGCTTACCGTCATCCGGGGAGCTGTTTTTT. Its protein product is CASSLPSSGELFF.

The chain combines TRBV6-1 with TRBJ2-1; D unclear. Trimming removed 1 base from V and 6 bases from J, with 7 bases in between. The CDR3 extends over 13 amino acids. Germline CDR1 is MNHNS and CDR2 is SASEGT. CDR3 sequence (DNA): TGTGCCAGCAGTGAAGTAGGATTCAATGAGCAGTTCTTC. Its translation is CASSEVGFNEQFF.